These 9 T cell receptor beta chains originate from one sample sequenced in a study of shared clonotypes between healthy human individuals (TCRdb year 2020). For the CD8 naive samples, CD45RO-negative cells were positively selected for CCR7, yielding a CD45RA+CCR7+ population from which TemRA cells were excluded. Library generation was performed with the immunoSEQ multiplex PCR assay. TCRdb took this table from immuneACCESS and kept in-frame rearrangements with V and J called. Such tables lack part of the clones; where checked against another copy, unresolved V genes explain under half of the gap, and the rest is unexplained. In all, the sample holds about 1,800,000 clones, and over 85% of those were seen once. The biggest ten clones account for 1% to 1.5% of the sample. The sample consisted of naive CD8+ T cells sorted from blood. Per the publication, the cell subset or site label means: CD45RA+CCR7+. The receptors shown here come from a man in his late teens or twenties in good health.

V gene TRBV6-6 combines with J gene TRBJ2-7; D perhaps matches TRBD1 (6 bases). Germline V lookup: CDR1 MNHNY, CDR2 SVGAGI (reference sequence). Trimming removed 5 bases from V and 4 bases from J, with 15 bases in between. The CDR3 runs 14 residues. CDR3 loop: CASSRTGTRYEQYF. As DNA, the CDR3 is TGTGCCAGCAGTCGCACAGGGACCCGGTACGAGCAGTACTTC.

The chain couples TRBV13 to TRBJ2-5; no clear D. CDR3 length: 13 residues. Trimming stripped 3 bases from V and 2 bases from J, with 7 bases between. CDR1 and CDR2 (germline): PRHDT, FYEKMQ (reference sequence). The CDR3 DNA reads as TGTGCCAGCAGCTTGGATACTCAAGAGACCCAGTACTTC. It is translated as CASSLDTQETQYF.

The chain employs TRBV5-1 and TRBJ2-1, with D unclear. The length of the CDR3 is 15 residues. V was shortened by 0 bases and J by 3 bases, with 10 bases between the two germline ends. Germline assignment: CDR1 SGHRS and CDR2 YFSETQ. The CDR3 nucleotides read TGCGCCAGCAGCTTGGCCGGTGGATTCTACAATGAGCAGTTCTTC. Translating gives CASSLAGGFYNEQFF.

This clone was detected only a few times. Here the CDR3 DNA reads TGCGCCAGCAGCCCGGGACAGGCCACTGAAGCTTTCTTT. Its protein product is CASSPGQATEAFF. The V call is TRBV5-1, the J call TRBJ1-1, with 8 bases identical to TRBD1. Unmatched junction bases numbered 3, after V lost 4 bases and J lost 4 bases. CDR1 and CDR2 from the germline V gene are SGHRS and YFSETQ. The CDR3 loop spans 13 amino acids.

This chain joins TRBV6-1 and TRBJ2-7, with a possible D match to TRBD1 (6 bases). V lost 4 bases and J lost 0, with 13 bases in between. The CDR3 consists of 15 residues. In germline, CDR1 is MNHNS, CDR2 SASEGT. In nucleotides, the CDR3 is TGTGCCAGCAGTGGAAGACAGGTCAGCTCCTACGAGCAGTACTTC. Protein product: CASSGRQVSSYEQYF.

The genes are TRBV11-2 and TRBJ1-2; 7 nucleotides agree with TRBD1. The CDR3 consists of 15 residues. V lost 4 bases and J lost 5; bases outside the gene matches: 10. Germline V gene data show CDR1 as SGHAT and CDR2 as FQNNGV. This CDR3 is CASSSLTGSIYGYTF. Here the CDR3 DNA reads TGTGCCAGCAGCTCGCTGACAGGGAGTATATATGGCTACACCTTC.

The V gene is TRBV6-5, the J gene TRBJ1-1; a weak D match, TRBD1 (6 bases). There are 15 residues in the CDR3. Germline V gene sequence: CDR1 MNHEY, CDR2 SVGAGI. V was shortened by 7 bases and J by 4 bases, with 19 bases between the two germline ends. CDR3 sequence (DNA): TGTGCCAGCATCCCTACGGGGGGGCTGGTCACTGAAGCTTTCTTT. It codes for CASIPTGGLVTEAFF.

V and J are TRBV6-1 and TRBJ2-7, with D tentatively TRBD1 (6 bases). This CDR3 comprises 17 residues. Trimming removed 0 bases at V and 2 bases at J, with 17 bases between. From germline, CDR1 is MNHNS and CDR2 SASEGT. CDR3 protein: CASSEAKVGRGTYEQYF. The DNA for the CDR3 is TGTGCCAGCAGTGAAGCTAAAGTTGGCAGGGGAACCTACGAGCAGTACTTC.

The chain recombines TRBV20-1 with TRBJ2-7; no reliable D call. V was pared by 5 bases and J by 6 bases, with 11 bases between. The CDR3 totals 11 residues. Germline V CDR1 and CDR2: DFQATT, SNEGSKA (reference sequence). The CDR3 region has the DNA TGCAGTGCTGTGTACGTCTCCGAGCAGTACTTC. This codes for CSAVYVSEQYF.